This TCR beta chain appears in the sequencing data of a study of T cell responses to AZD1222 COVID-19 vaccine. Study summary: Second-dose intervals near 4 or 12 weeks were combined.

Details on this clone: Its target is unknown.

General study results and limits: Dominant at 160-218 and 743-854, vaccine-associated CD4 TCRs also spanned spike. Baseline serostatus was positive in only a handful of AZD1222 recipients.

Assay: immunoSEQ multiplex PCR; the TCRdb copy retains only in-frame clones and omits some. Here the sample spans roughly 100,000 clones, roughly 88% being singletons. The J segment lost 4 bases and the V segment lost 6 bases, leaving 8 bases of the junction unmatched. The germline V gene encodes CDR1 SGHAT and CDR2 FQNNGV. The CDR3 runs to 16 residues. The TCR sequence derives from an adult in good health. The V call is TRBV11-2, the J call TRBJ2-1; TRBD2 agrees at 11 bases. Specimen: peripheral blood, collected on day 0 of AZD1222 vaccination. In DNA form, the CDR3 reads TGTGCCAGCAGTGATGCTAGCGGGAGGTGGTACAATGAGCAGTTCTTC. This sequence encodes CASSDASGRWYNEQFF.